This T cell receptor (beta chain) is from a study of T cells in Graves' hyperthyroidism and ophthalmopathy. Study-wide results and caveats: Blood also showed most of the thyroid clonotypes that were expanded above 0.001. Median prediction lead before ophthalmopathy onset was 6.5 months with the model.

Amplification of TCR beta CDR3 regions was performed using RNA transcripts as template. Using the HTBI primer set, a first-round RT-PCR was run on the TCR CDR3. TCRdb called the multiplex PCR reads again in MiXCR, with one record for every CDR3 protein. This sample has about 570,000 distinct CDR3 sequences, with 46% found just once. V shed 0 bases and J 6 bases; nucleotides not matched to a gene: 10. CDR1 and CDR2 (germline): DFQATT, SNEGSKA (reference sequence). The CDR3 has 16 amino acids. Points on this clonotype: Its antigen is not known.

Pregnant or lactating patients were excluded, as were those with uncontrolled infection or other autoimmune disease. Diagnoses were established using clinical symptoms, serum thyroxine and TRAb, thyroid ultrasound and orbital computed tomography. The sequencing input was peripheral blood or thyroid tissue (not recorded which). The TCR was taken from an adult woman with Graves' disease, either hyperthyroidism or ophthalmopathy (not recorded which). The V call is TRBV20-1, the J call TRBJ1-5, with 8 bases identical to TRBD1. CDR3 protein: CSARDPGQVYGQPQHF. The DNA for the CDR3 is TGCAGTGCTAGAGACCCGGGACAGGTGTATGGTCAGCCCCAGCATTTT.